Below, 10 T cell receptor beta chains from the same sample are listed, as sequenced in a study of blood T cell repertoires in COVID-19. Profiled with immunoSEQ multiplex PCR; TCRdb holds only in-frame clones, not every one. The sample comprises 350,000 or so clones, about 86% of which are singletons, and approximately 4.6% rests with the top ten. Sequenced material: PBMCs or T cells enriched from blood (not recorded which). The receptor source for this set is a woman in her thirties or forties with acute COVID-19.

This clone was detected a few times. The chain has TRBV2 and TRBJ2-5; 13 bases are a match to TRBD2. The germline V gene has CDR1 SNHLY and CDR2 FYNNEI. V shed 1 base, J shed 5 bases, and the junction held 7 bases outside the gene matches. The CDR3 has 17 amino acids. The CDR3 protein is CASSEGKLAGGPETQYF. CDR3 bases: TGTGCCAGCAGTGAAGGGAAACTAGCGGGGGGGCCCGAGACCCAGTACTTC.

This chain uses TRBV5-1 with TRBJ2-2, with 8 bases aligning to TRBD1. This CDR3 is built from 16 residues. V was clipped by 0 bases and J by 0 bases; unmatched bases: 1. Per germline, CDR1 SGHRS and CDR2 YFSETQ. The CDR3 region is CASSLAGGANTGELFF. CDR3 DNA: TGCGCCAGCAGCTTGGCAGGGGGCGCGAACACCGGGGAGCTGTTTTTT.

This sequence joins TRBV7-8 and TRBJ2-7; 12 positions agree with TRBD2. V dropped 4 bases and J dropped 3; count of bases not matched to a gene: 10. The CDR3 is 17 amino acids. CDR1 SGHVS and CDR2 FQNEAQ come from the germline V gene. CDR3: CASSSLQRTSGNYEQYF. CDR3 nucleotides: TGTGCCAGCAGCTCCCTTCAAAGGACTAGCGGGAACTACGAGCAGTACTTC. The variable domain in full, with the rest retrieved from reference TRBV7-8 and TRBJ2-7, is GAGVSQSPRYKVAKRGQDVALRCDPISGHVSLFWYQQALGQGPEFLTYFQNEAQLDKSGLPSDRFFAERPEGSVSTLKIQRTQQEDSAVYLCASSSLQRTSGNYEQYFGPGTRLTVT.

This clone was seen a few times. The chain uses TRBV18 and TRBJ1-1, with D possibly TRBD1 on 6 matching bases. V was clipped by 3 bases and J by 0 bases, with 11 bases between them. This CDR3 is built from 15 residues. Germline lookup yields CDR1 KGHSH and CDR2 LQKENI. In DNA form, the CDR3 reads TGTGCCAGCTCACCGTTGCAGGGGCTGAACACTGAAGCTTTCTTT. Translating it yields CASSPLQGLNTEAFF. The full variable domain, its missing parts supplied by reference TRBV18 and TRBJ1-1, is NAGVMQNPRHLVRRRGQEARLRCSPMKGHSHVYWYRQLPEEGLKFMVYLQKENIIDESGMPKERFSAEFPKEGPSILRIQQVVRGDSAAYFCASSPLQGLNTEAFFGQGTRLTVV.

In DNA, the CDR3 is TGTGCCAGCAGTTTAAATCTCGGGTTTACTACCCCCTCTGGGGCCAACGTCCTGACTTTC. This codes for CASSLNLGFTTPSGANVLTF. The chain is built from TRBV28 and TRBJ2-6; D gene ambiguous. Germline CDR1 MDHEN, CDR2 SYDVKM. The ends were cut back, 2 bases at V and 0 bases at J, with 20 bases in the middle. The CDR3 length is 20 residues. The variable domain in full, with the rest retrieved from reference TRBV28 and TRBJ2-6, is DVKVTQSSRYLVKRTGEKVFLECVQDMDHENMFWYRQDPGLGLRLIYFSYDVKMKEKGDIPEGYSVSREKKERFSLILESASTNQTSMYLCASSLNLGFTTPSGANVLTFGAGSRLTVL.

The rearrangement uses TRBV9 and TRBJ2-2; 10 bases fit TRBD2. This CDR3 is 18 amino acids long. The germline V gene encodes CDR1 SGDLS and CDR2 YYNGEE. V lost 0 bases, J lost 4 bases, and 9 bases stayed unmatched. CDR3 in DNA: TGTGCCAGCAGCGTAGTTGCAGCGGGAGGGTGGATCACCGGGGAGCTGTTTTTT. As protein: CASSVVAAGGWITGELFF. The full variable domain, its missing parts supplied by reference TRBV9 and TRBJ2-2, is DSGVTQTPKHLITATGQRVTLRCSPRSGDLSVYWYQQSLDQGLQFLIQYYNGEERAKGNILERFSAQQFPDLHSELNLSSLELGDSALYFCASSVVAAGGWITGELFFGEGSRLTVL.

This clone was picked up a small number of times. The sample carries other DNA sequences with the same CDR3. The chain couples TRBV7-2 to TRBJ2-7; D is ambiguous. Germline V gene data show CDR1 as SGHTA and CDR2 as FQGNSA. V lost 4 bases, J lost 2 bases, and 3 bases lay in between. The CDR3 has 11 residues. CDR3 nucleotide sequence: TGTGCCAGCAGCTCTACCTACGAGCAGTACTTC. Translating it yields CASSSTYEQYF.

The CDR3 DNA follows: TGTGCCAGCACCCCGGCCAGGGAAGTCTCTGGGGCCAACGTCCTGACTTTC. This encodes CASTPAREVSGANVLTF. The rearrangement links TRBV6-2 or TRBV6-3 to TRBJ2-6, with D perhaps matching TRBD1 (5 bases). CDR3 length equals 17 residues. Germline V gene data show CDR1 as MNHEY and CDR2 as SVGEGT. The germline V and J ends were trimmed by 7 bases and 0 bases, with 16 bases remaining between them.

The genes are TRBV7-2 and TRBJ2-7; D might be TRBD2 (5 bases). Germline CDR1 and CDR2: SGHTA and FQGNSA. The ends were cut back, 4 bases at V and 7 bases at J, with 20 bases in the middle. This CDR3 spans 15 amino acids. The CDR3 spells CASSSSWAGVTEQYF. In DNA, the CDR3 is TGTGCCAGCAGCTCCTCGTGGGCGGGCGTTACTGAGCAGTACTTC. Full variable domain (missing parts from reference TRBV7-2 and TRBJ2-7): GAGVSQSPSNKVTEKGKDVELRCDPISGHTALYWYRQSLGQGLEFLIYFQGNSAPDKSGLPSDRFSAERTGGSVSTLTIQRTQQEDSAVYLCASSSSWAGVTEQYFGPGTRLTVT.

The chain has TRBV4-2 and TRBJ1-5; 8 nucleotides agree with TRBD1. The V and J ends lost 0 bases and 8 bases, in that order; junction bases with no gene match: 12. The CDR3 runs to 17 residues. The germline V gene encodes CDR1 LGHNA and CDR2 YNFKEQ. CDR3 DNA: TGTGCCAGCAGCCAAGATCTCGGGATCCCACAGGGGGAGCCCCAGCATTTT. It is translated as CASSQDLGIPQGEPQHF.